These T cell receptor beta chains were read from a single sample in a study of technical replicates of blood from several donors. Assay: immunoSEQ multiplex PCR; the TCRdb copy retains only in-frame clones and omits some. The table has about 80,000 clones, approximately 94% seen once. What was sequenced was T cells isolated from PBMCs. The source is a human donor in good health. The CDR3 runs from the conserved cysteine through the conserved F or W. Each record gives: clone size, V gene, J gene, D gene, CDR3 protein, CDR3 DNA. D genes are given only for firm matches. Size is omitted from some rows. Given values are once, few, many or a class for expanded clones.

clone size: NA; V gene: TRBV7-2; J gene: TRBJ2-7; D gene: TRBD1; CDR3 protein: CASSPRQGGYEQYF; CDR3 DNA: TGTGCCAGCAGCCCGAGACAGGGGGGCTACGAGCAGTACTTC
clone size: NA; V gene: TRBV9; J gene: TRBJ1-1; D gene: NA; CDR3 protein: CASSVGGDTEAFF; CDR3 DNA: TGTGCCAGCAGCGTTGGGGGGGACACTGAAGCTTTCTTT
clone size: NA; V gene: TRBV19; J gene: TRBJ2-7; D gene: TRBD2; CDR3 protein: CASSIDVVGGVSYEQYF; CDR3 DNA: TGTGCCAGTAGTATAGATGTTGTGGGAGGGGTCTCCTACGAGCAGTACTTC
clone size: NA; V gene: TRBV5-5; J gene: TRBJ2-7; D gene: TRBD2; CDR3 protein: CASSLAGLVPNYEQYF; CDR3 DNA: TGTGCCAGCAGCTTAGCCGGACTAGTTCCGAACTACGAGCAGTACTTC
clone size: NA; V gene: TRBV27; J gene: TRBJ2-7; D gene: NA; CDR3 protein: CASSEGGYEQYF; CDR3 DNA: TGTGCCAGCAGTGAGGGAGGTTACGAGCAGTACTTC
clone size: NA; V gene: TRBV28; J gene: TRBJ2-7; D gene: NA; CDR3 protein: CASSLFGYEQYF; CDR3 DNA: TGTGCCAGCAGTTTATTCGGCTACGAGCAGTACTTC
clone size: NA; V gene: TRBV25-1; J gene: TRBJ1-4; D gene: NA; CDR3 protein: CASSEWRGGGEKLFF; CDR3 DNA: TGTGCCAGCAGTGAATGGCGAGGGGGTGGTGAAAAACTGTTTTTT
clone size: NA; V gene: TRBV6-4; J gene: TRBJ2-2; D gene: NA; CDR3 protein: CASSGCGTGELFF; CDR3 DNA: TGTGCCAGCAGTGGTTGCGGTACCGGGGAGCTGTTTTTT
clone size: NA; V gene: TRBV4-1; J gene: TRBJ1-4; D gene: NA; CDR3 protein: CASSQFSPQGRGEKLFF; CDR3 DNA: TGCGCCAGCAGCCAATTCTCGCCACAGGGAAGAGGTGAAAAACTGTTTTTT
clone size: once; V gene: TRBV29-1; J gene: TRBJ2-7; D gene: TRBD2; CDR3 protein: CSVTTSGSSDF; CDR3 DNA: TGCAGCGTCACGACTAGCGGGAGTAGCGACTTC
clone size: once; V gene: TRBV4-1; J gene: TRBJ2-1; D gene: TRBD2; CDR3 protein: CASSQGRELNEQFF; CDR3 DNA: TGCGCCAGCAGCCAGGGGCGGGAGCTCAATGAGCAGTTCTTC
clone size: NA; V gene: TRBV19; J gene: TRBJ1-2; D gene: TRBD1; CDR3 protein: CASSVGQGNYGYTF; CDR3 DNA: TGTGCCAGTAGTGTTGGACAGGGAAACTATGGCTACACCTTC
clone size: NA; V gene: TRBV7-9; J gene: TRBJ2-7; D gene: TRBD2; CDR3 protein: CASSFTSGGSYEQYF; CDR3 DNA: TGTGCCAGCAGCTTTACTAGCGGGGGATCCTACGAGCAGTACTTC
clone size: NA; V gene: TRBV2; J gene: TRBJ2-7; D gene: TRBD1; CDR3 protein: CASTPWGQAPTYEQYF; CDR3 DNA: TGTGCCAGCACCCCCTGGGGACAGGCGCCGACCTACGAGCAGTACTTC
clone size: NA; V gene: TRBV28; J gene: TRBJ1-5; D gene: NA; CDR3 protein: CASDRGEGVGPQHF; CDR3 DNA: TGTGCCAGCGACCGAGGGGAGGGGGTTGGGCCCCAGCATTTT
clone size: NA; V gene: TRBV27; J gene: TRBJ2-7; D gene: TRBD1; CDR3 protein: CASSLRTGYEQYF; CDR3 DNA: TGTGCCAGCAGTTTACGGACAGGATACGAGCAGTACTTC
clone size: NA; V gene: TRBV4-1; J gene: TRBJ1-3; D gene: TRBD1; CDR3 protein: CASSQAPQGAVSTIYF; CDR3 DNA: TGCGCCAGCAGCCAAGCACCCCAGGGGGCCGTAAGCACCATATATTTT
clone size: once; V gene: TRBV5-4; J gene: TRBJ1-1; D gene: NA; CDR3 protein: CASSLVGGRVTEAFF; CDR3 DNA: TGTGCCAGCAGCTTGGTCGGGGGGCGCGTCACTGAAGCTTTCTTT
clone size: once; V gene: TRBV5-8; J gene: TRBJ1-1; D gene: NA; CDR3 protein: CASSLYTGMNTEAFF; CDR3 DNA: TGTGCCAGCAGCTTATATACAGGGATGAACACTGAAGCTTTCTTT
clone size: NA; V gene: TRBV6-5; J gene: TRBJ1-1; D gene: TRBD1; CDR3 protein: CASSRGTDRGAFF; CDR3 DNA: TGTGCCAGCAGTAGGGGGACAGATCGAGGAGCTTTCTTT